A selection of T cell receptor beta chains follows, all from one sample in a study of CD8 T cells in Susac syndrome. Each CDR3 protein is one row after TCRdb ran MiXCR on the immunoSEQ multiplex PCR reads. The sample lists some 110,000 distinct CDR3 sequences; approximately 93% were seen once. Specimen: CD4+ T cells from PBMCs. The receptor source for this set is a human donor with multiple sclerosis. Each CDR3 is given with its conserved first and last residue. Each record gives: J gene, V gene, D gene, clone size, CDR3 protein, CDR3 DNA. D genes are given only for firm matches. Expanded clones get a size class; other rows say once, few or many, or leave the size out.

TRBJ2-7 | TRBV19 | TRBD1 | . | CASSLDRGYEQYF | TGTGCCAGTAGTCTCGACAGGGGCTACGAGCAGTACTTC
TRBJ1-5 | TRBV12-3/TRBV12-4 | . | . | CASSTGPSNQPQHF | TGTGCCAGCAGTACGGGACCGAGCAATCAGCCCCAGCATTTT
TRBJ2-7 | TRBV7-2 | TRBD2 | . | CASSLAPSGVSEQYF | TGTGCCAGCAGCTTAGCGCCTAGCGGGGTCTCCGAGCAGTACTTC
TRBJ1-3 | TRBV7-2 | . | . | CASSLAWGAHGNTIYF | TGTGCCAGCAGCTTAGCCTGGGGGGCTCACGGAAACACCATATATTTT
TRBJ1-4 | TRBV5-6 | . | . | CASSGGTTRGKLFF | TGTGCCAGCAGCGGCGGGACCACCAGAGGAAAACTGTTTTTT
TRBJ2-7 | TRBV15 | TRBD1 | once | CATSSRDRGYEQYF | TGTGCCACCAGCAGCCGGGACAGGGGCTACGAGCAGTACTTC
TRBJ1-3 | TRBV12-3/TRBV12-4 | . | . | CASNQGAGNTIYF | TGTGCCAGCAACCAGGGAGCAGGAAACACCATATATTTT
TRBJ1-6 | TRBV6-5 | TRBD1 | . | CASSSDRSPLHF | TGTGCCAGCAGCTCGGACAGGTCACCCCTCCACTTT
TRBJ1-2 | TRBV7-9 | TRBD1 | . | CASSSTLGGGYGYTF | TGTGCCAGCAGCTCCACTTTAGGGGGCGGCTATGGCTACACCTTC
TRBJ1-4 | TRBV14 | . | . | CASSRGASEELFF | TGTGCCAGCAGCCGCGGGGCCTCTGAGGAACTGTTTTTT
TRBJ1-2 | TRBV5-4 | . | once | CASSTQPQINYGYTF | TGTGCCAGCAGCACTCAACCCCAGATAAACTATGGCTACACCTTC
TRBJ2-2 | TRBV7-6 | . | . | CASSPSTRSTGELFF | TGTGCCAGCAGCCCCTCTACCAGGAGCACCGGGGAGCTGTTTTTT
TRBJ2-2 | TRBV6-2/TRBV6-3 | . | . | CASSYEDRRFSSGELFF | TGTGCCAGCAGTTACGAGGATCGAAGGTTCTCGTCCGGGGAGCTGTTTTTT
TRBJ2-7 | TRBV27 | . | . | CASSLSITSYEQYF | TGTGCCAGCAGTTTATCGATAACCAGCTACGAGCAGTACTTC
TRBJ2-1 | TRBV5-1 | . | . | CASTPGGHTGLSYNEQFF | TGCGCCAGTACGCCTGGAGGCCACACAGGCCTCTCCTACAATGAGCAGTTCTTC
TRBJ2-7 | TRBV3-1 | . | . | CASSPNQGWREQYF | TGTGCCAGCAGCCCCAACCAGGGGTGGAGGGAGCAGTACTTC
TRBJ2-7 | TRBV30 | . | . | CAWSTTGDEQYF | TGTGCCTGGAGCACGACAGGAGACGAGCAGTACTTC
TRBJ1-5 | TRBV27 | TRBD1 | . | CASSIRQGLSSNQPQHF | TGTGCCAGCTCTATCAGACAGGGCCTTTCGAGCAATCAGCCCCAGCATTTT
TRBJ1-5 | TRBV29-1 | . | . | CSVGQGGLNQPQHF | TGCAGCGTTGGGCAGGGAGGCCTCAATCAGCCCCAGCATTTT
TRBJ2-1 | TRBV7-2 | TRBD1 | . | CALKPGQGASTEQFF | TGTGCCTTGAAACCGGGACAGGGGGCCTCCACTGAGCAGTTCTTC
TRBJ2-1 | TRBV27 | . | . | CASRLGLGKNEQFF | TGTGCCAGCAGACTCGGATTGGGGAAGAATGAGCAGTTCTTC
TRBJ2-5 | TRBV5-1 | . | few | CASSLVQGGETQYF | TGCGCCAGCAGCTTGGTTCAGGGGGGAGAGACCCAGTACTTC
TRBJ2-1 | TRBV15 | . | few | CATSRSLGDNNEQFF | TGTGCCACCAGCAGATCACTGGGGGACAACAATGAGCAGTTCTTC
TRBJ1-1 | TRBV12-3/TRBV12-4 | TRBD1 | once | CASSKQGATEAFF | TGTGCCAGCAGTAAACAGGGGGCGACTGAAGCTTTCTTT
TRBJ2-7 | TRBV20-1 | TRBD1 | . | CSAWFIRDSFVEQYF | TGCAGTGCCTGGTTCATCCGGGACAGTTTTGTCGAGCAGTACTTC
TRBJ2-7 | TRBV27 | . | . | CASSGGAQIFSYEQYF | TGTGCCAGCAGTGGAGGGGCACAGATCTTCTCCTACGAGCAGTACTTC
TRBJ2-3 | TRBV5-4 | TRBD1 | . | CASSSGGQGPTDTQYF | TGTGCCAGCAGTTCGGGTGGACAGGGGCCCACAGATACGCAGTATTTT
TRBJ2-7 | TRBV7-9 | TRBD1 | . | CASSLTGEGEQYF | TGTGCCAGCAGTTTGACAGGGGAAGGCGAGCAGTACTTC
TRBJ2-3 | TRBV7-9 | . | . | CASSLSGEADTQYF | TGTGCCAGCAGCTTATCAGGGGAAGCAGATACGCAGTATTTT
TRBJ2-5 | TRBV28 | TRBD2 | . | CASTRGGRETQYF | TGTGCCAGCACCCGCGGGGGGCGGGAGACCCAGTACTTC
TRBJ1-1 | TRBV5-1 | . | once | CASSSDPSNTEAFF | TGCGCCAGCAGCTCGGACCCCTCGAACACTGAAGCTTTCTTT
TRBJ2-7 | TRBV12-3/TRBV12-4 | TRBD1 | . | CASSLDPGQEYF | TGTGCCAGCAGTTTAGATCCGGGACAGGAGTACTTC
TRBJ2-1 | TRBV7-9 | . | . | CASTVEGLSYNEQFF | TGTGCCAGCACCGTCGAGGGGCTTTCCTACAATGAGCAGTTCTTC
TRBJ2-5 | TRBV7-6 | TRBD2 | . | CASSLVWGGQETQYF | TGTGCCAGCAGCTTAGTGTGGGGGGGACAAGAGACCCAGTACTTC
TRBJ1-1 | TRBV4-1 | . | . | CASSGRGGWNTEAFF | TGCGCCAGCAGCGGAAGGGGCGGATGGAACACTGAAGCTTTCTTT
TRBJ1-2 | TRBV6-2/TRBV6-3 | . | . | CASRWAANYGYTF | TGTGCCAGCAGGTGGGCAGCGAACTATGGCTACACCTTC
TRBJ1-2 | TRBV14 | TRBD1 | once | CASSQETGDYGYTF | TGTGCCAGCAGCCAAGAGACAGGGGACTATGGCTACACCTTC
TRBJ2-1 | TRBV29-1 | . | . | CSVWGGFYNEQFF | TGCAGCGTGTGGGGCGGGTTTTACAATGAGCAGTTCTTC
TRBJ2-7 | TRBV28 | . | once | CASSPGTVHYEQYF | TGTGCCAGCAGTCCCGGGACGGTCCACTACGAGCAGTACTTC
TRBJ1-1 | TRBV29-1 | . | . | CSATEGGNTEAFF | TGCAGCGCCACCGAAGGGGGGAACACTGAAGCTTTCTTT
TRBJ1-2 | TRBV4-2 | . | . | CASSQDGRSNYGYTF | TGTGCCAGCAGCCAAGATGGCAGGTCTAACTATGGCTACACCTTC
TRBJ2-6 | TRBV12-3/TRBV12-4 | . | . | CASSFEAPGANVLTF | TGTGCCAGCAGTTTCGAGGCCCCTGGGGCCAACGTCCTGACTTTC
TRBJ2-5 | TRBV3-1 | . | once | CASSQAPGVYETQYF | TGTGCCAGCAGCCAAGCTCCCGGCGTGTATGAGACCCAGTACTTC
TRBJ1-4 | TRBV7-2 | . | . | CASSLARQNNEKLFF | TGTGCCAGCAGCTTAGCGCGGCAGAATAATGAAAAACTGTTTTTT
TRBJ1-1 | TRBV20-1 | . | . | CSARTAGKTEAFF | TGCAGTGCTAGGACCGCAGGGAAGACTGAAGCTTTCTTT
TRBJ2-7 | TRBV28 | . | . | CASSFQSEQYF | TGTGCCAGCAGTTTCCAGTCCGAGCAGTACTTC
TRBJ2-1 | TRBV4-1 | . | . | CASSQDSRGARNEQFF | TGCGCCAGCAGCCAAGATTCCCGGGGGGCTCGGAATGAGCAGTTCTTC
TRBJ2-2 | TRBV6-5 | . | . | CASSPGDTGELFF | TGTGCCAGCAGCCCCGGGGATACCGGGGAGCTGTTTTTT
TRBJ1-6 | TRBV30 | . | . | CAWSVQENSPLHF | TGTGCCTGGAGTGTACAGGAGAATTCACCCCTCCACTTT
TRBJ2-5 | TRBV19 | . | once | CASSIGEETQYF | TGTGCCAGTAGTATTGGTGAGGAGACCCAGTACTTC
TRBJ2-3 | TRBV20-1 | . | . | CSARVTGFTDTQYF | TGCAGTGCTAGAGTGACGGGGTTCACAGATACGCAGTATTTT
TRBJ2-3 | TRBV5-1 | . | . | CASSARRQRVQDTQYF | TGCGCCAGCAGCGCTCGGCGGCAGCGGGTACAGGATACGCAGTATTTT